A single sample is the source of the 4 T cell receptor beta chains below, sequenced in a study of T cells after yellow fever vaccination. TCRdb re-analysed the 5' RACE reads in MiXCR, keeping a single row per CDR3 protein. The repertoire includes some 240,000 distinct CDR3 sequences, around 3.5% of them detected once, and 15% to 20% sits in the top ten. The source material was PBMCs, sampled 15 days after the yellow fever booster vaccination. These receptors all come from a man between 18 and 35 years old who received the YFV17D yellow fever vaccine.

This clonotype was recorded at least ten times. The chain joins TRBV20-1 to TRBJ2-5; 13 bases map to TRBD2. J gave up 3 bases and V 5 bases, and 12 bases lay outside the gene matches. Germline V gene sequence: CDR1 DFQATT, CDR2 SNEGSKA (reference sequence). The CDR3 extends over 17 amino acids. The chain's CDR3 is CSALRTSGGLTKETQYF. The CDR3 DNA sequence: TGCAGTGCTTTAAGGACTAGCGGGGGCCTTACTAAAGAGACCCAGTACTTC.

This clonotype was seen at least ten times. The J gene is TRBJ1-1, the V gene TRBV5-1, with D possibly TRBD1 on 5 matching bases. The CDR3 is 13 amino acids. Deletions cut 8 bases from V and 1 base from J, with 12 bases between. Germline V gene sequence: CDR1 SGHRS, CDR2 YFSETQ. CDR3 nucleotide sequence: TGCGCCAGTGGCCCGCAGGGGAACACTGAAGCTTTCTTT. Translated, it gives CASGPQGNTEAFF.

This clonotype was counted only a few times. The rearrangement joins TRBV29-1 to TRBJ2-3, with 9 bases identical to TRBD1. Trimming at V came to 6 bases and at J to 3 bases, leaving 10 bases not matched to a gene. Germline V CDR1 and CDR2: SQVTM, ANQGSEA. CDR3 length equals 15 residues. CDR3 sequence: CSVRQQGARTDTQYF. CDR3 DNA: TGCAGCGTGCGACAACAGGGGGCCCGTACAGATACGCAGTATTTT.

This clonotype was observed at least ten times. The chain recombines TRBV5-1 with TRBJ1-1, with no clear D. The CDR3 extends over 12 amino acids. Between the trimmed V and J ends, which lost 0 bases and 8 bases, there was a span of 8 bases. Germline-derived CDR1 and CDR2 are SGHRS and YFSETQ. CDR3 sequence: CASSLAGREAFF. As DNA, the CDR3 is TGCGCCAGCAGCTTGGCCGGGAGGGAAGCTTTCTTT.